Following are 17 T cell receptor beta chains from one sample sequenced in a study of blood T cell repertoires in COVID-19 (dated by TCRdb to the early 2020s). The library was built by means of the immunoSEQ multiplex PCR assay. Here the immuneACCESS table is served through TCRdb, limited to in-frame sequences with V and J called. Missing clones are a known gap in these copies; in checked studies unresolved V genes cover under half, and the rest lacks a known reason. The sample table records 200,000 to 250,000 clones; around 83% of these occur just once. The ten largest make up 1.3% of the sample. The sequencing input was PBMCs or T cells enriched from blood (not recorded which). Every receptor here comes from a woman aged 40 to 49 with acute COVID-19.

V is TRBV12-3 or TRBV12-4 and J is TRBJ1-2; D is possibly TRBD1 (6 bases). This CDR3 is built from 13 residues. V was cut by 6 bases and J by 4 bases, with 12 bases left in between. The CDR3 spells CASSRTVLYGYTF. DNA for the CDR3: TGTGCCAGCAGCCGGACAGTCCTCTATGGCTACACCTTC.

The chain joins TRBV19 to TRBJ2-1; 12 bases line up with TRBD2. The CDR3 covers 14 residues. Germline CDR1 is LNHDA and CDR2 is SQIVND (reference sequence). The junction had 3 bases not matched to a gene; V was cut back by 2 bases and J by 10 bases. CDR3 sequence (DNA): TGTGCCAGTAGTATATCCGGGACTAGCGGGGAGCAGTTCTTC. Amino acids: CASSISGTSGEQFF.

V and J are TRBV5-4 and TRBJ2-3; 11 positions match TRBD2. Germline loops: CDR1 SGHNT, CDR2 YYREEE (reference sequence). The CDR3 length is 16 residues. The ends lost 0 bases at V and 2 bases at J; junction bases unmatched: 2. The DNA for the CDR3 is TGTGCCAGCAGCTTGGGACTAGCGGGGAACACAGATACGCAGTATTTT. It encodes CASSLGLAGNTDTQYF.

V usage is TRBV19 and J usage is TRBJ2-3; 9 bases align to TRBD2. This CDR3 is 13 amino acids long. CDR1 and CDR2 (germline): LNHDA, SQIVND (reference sequence). V trimming: 9 bases; J trimming: 1 base; junction bases outside the gene matches: 2. CDR3 amino acids: CASRLAGTDTQYF. Written as DNA, the CDR3 is TGTGCCAGCAGACTAGCGGGCACAGATACGCAGTATTTT.

This clone was detected once. The gene calls are TRBV19 and TRBJ2-7; D not certain. Germline V gene data show CDR1 as LNHDA and CDR2 as SQIVND (reference sequence). Deletions cut 1 base from V and 3 bases from J, with 10 bases between. The CDR3 sequence is 14 residues long. The CDR3 loop reads CASSIGAQSYEQYF. The CDR3 DNA is TGTGCCAGTAGTATAGGGGCCCAGAGCTACGAGCAGTACTTC.

This clone was counted a single time. The chain is built from TRBV27 and TRBJ1-3, with D hard to call. CDR1 MNHEY and CDR2 SMNVEV come from the germline V gene (reference sequence). The CDR3 totals 14 residues. The V end lost 5 bases, the J end lost 0 bases, and 8 bases lay between the germline ends. The CDR3 region is CASSPGGSGNTIYF. The CDR3 DNA sequence: TGTGCCAGCAGTCCAGGAGGCTCTGGAAACACCATATATTTT.

The chain has TRBV27 and TRBJ1-4; possible D gene TRBD1, 5 bases. Germline CDR1 is MNHEY and CDR2 is SMNVEV (reference sequence). This CDR3 has 15 amino acids. V was trimmed by 6 bases and J by 7 bases, leaving 18 bases between them. This CDR3 reads CASSPLVGGVEKLFF. The DNA of the CDR3 is TGTGCCAGCAGCCCGTTGGTCGGAGGGGTTGAAAAACTGTTTTTT.

This chain uses TRBV3-1 (or the pseudogene TRBV3-2) with TRBJ1-6; D is possibly TRBD1 (6 bases). This CDR3 contains 15 residues. V was pared by 6 bases and J by 1 base, with 10 bases between. CDR1 LGHDT and CDR2 YNNKEL come from the germline V gene (reference sequence). The CDR3 sequence: CASRNQGSYNSPLHF. Here the CDR3 DNA reads TGTGCCAGCAGGAACCAGGGGTCCTATAATTCACCCCTCCACTTT.

The chain combines TRBV9 with TRBJ1-2, with TRBD1 matching 7 bases. Germline CDR1 is SGDLS and CDR2 is YYNGEE. With 4 bases clipped from V and 8 bases from J, the junction kept 8 bases outside the gene matches. This CDR3 comprises 13 residues. Here the CDR3 reads CASSLEGAKGYTF. CDR3 in DNA: TGTGCCAGCAGCCTGGAGGGGGCTAAGGGCTACACCTTC.

This clone came up once. This chain links TRBV4-3 with TRBJ1-1, with a weak D call TRBD1 (6 bases). CDR3 length: 14 residues. V was trimmed by 4 bases and J by 1 base, leaving 10 bases between them. Germline values: CDR1 LGHNA, CDR2 YSLEER. In DNA, the CDR3 is TGCGCCAGCAGCCGGGCCAGGGGGAACACTGAAGCTTTCTTT. Its translation is CASSRARGNTEAFF.

V is TRBV4-3 and J is TRBJ2-1; the D is unclear. This CDR3 has 14 residues. With 2 bases removed from V and 8 bases from J, the gap between germline ends came to 13 bases. From germline, CDR1 is LGHNA and CDR2 YSLEER. CDR3 nucleotide sequence: TGCGCCAGCAGCCAATCCGGCGGCTGGGATGAGCAGTTCTTC. Its translation: CASSQSGGWDEQFF.

In this sample, this clone turned up once. The rearrangement joins TRBV27 to TRBJ1-2; 9 positions match TRBD1. V was pared by 4 bases and J by 4 bases, with 7 bases of the junction left unmatched. In germline, CDR1 is MNHEY, CDR2 SMNVEV (reference sequence). The CDR3 runs to 15 residues. The CDR3 sequence is CASSSQGAEGYGYTF. CDR3 sequence (DNA): TGTGCCAGCAGTTCACAGGGGGCGGAAGGCTATGGCTACACCTTC.

With respect to this clone: Other DNA sequences within the sample encode an identical CDR3. J is TRBJ1-2 and V is TRBV30, with 9 nucleotides matching TRBD1. Germline CDR1 reads GTSNPN; CDR2 reads SVGIG (reference sequence). Trimming took 1 base from V and 4 from J; bases not matched to a gene: 1. The CDR3 length is 13 residues. The CDR3 protein is CAWSADRGYGYTF. DNA of the CDR3: TGTGCCTGGAGTGCGGACAGGGGCTATGGCTACACCTTC.

V gene TRBV7-9 combines with J gene TRBJ1-1, with D possibly being TRBD1 (6 bases). Trimming removed 5 bases at V and 3 bases at J, with 13 bases between. CDR1 is SEHNR, CDR2 FQNEAQ, per germline (reference sequence). This CDR3 comprises 14 residues. The DNA of the CDR3 is TGTGCCAGCAGCCCTTCGGCAGGGGACACTGAAGCTTTCTTT. It encodes CASSPSAGDTEAFF.

V and J are TRBV20-1 and TRBJ2-7; D is uncertain. The CDR3 is 11 residues long. Germline CDR1 and CDR2: DFQATT and SNEGSKA (reference sequence). Trimming removed 2 bases from V and 6 bases from J, with 8 bases in between. In DNA, the CDR3 is TGCAGTGCTAGATTACCAGGCGAGCAGTACTTC. Protein: CSARLPGEQYF.

The chain combines TRBV19 with TRBJ2-5; 9 positions agree with TRBD2. In germline, CDR1 is LNHDA, CDR2 SQIVND (reference sequence). This CDR3 is built from 18 residues. The junction had 17 bases not matched to a gene; V was cut back by 6 bases and J by 3 bases. CDR3: CASRSVSGGAPTKETQYF. The DNA of the CDR3 is TGTGCCAGTAGATCCGTTAGCGGGGGAGCCCCCACCAAAGAGACCCAGTACTTC. The full variable domain, its missing parts supplied by reference TRBV19 and TRBJ2-5, is DGGITQSPKYLFRKEGQNVTLSCEQNLNHDAMYWYRQDPGQGLRLIYYSQIVNDFQKGDIAEGYSVSREKKESFPLTVTSAQKNPTAFYLCASRSVSGGAPTKETQYFGPGTRLLVL.

This clone was observed a single time. The chain carries TRBV7-3 and TRBJ2-3; 8 nucleotides match TRBD2. J lost 6 bases, V lost 3 bases, and 8 bases had no gene match. This CDR3 spans 15 amino acids. CDR1 SGHTA and CDR2 FQGTGA come from the germline V gene. For the CDR3, the DNA is TGTGCCAGCAGCTTGACGGGGGGGCTCTCGGATACGCAGTATTTT. Encoded protein: CASSLTGGLSDTQYF.